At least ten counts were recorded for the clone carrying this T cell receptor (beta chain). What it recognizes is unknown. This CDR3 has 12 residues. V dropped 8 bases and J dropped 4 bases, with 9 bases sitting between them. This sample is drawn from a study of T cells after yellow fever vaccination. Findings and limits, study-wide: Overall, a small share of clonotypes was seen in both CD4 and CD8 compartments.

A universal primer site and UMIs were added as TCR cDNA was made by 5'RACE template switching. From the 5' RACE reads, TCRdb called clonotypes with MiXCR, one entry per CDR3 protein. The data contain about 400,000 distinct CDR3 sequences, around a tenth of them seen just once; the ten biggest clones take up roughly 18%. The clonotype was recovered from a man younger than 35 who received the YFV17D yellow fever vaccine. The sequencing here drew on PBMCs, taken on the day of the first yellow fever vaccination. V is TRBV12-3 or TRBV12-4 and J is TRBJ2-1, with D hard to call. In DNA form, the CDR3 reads TGTGCCAGCCAGTCCGGATACAATGAGCAGTTCTTC. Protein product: CASQSGYNEQFF.